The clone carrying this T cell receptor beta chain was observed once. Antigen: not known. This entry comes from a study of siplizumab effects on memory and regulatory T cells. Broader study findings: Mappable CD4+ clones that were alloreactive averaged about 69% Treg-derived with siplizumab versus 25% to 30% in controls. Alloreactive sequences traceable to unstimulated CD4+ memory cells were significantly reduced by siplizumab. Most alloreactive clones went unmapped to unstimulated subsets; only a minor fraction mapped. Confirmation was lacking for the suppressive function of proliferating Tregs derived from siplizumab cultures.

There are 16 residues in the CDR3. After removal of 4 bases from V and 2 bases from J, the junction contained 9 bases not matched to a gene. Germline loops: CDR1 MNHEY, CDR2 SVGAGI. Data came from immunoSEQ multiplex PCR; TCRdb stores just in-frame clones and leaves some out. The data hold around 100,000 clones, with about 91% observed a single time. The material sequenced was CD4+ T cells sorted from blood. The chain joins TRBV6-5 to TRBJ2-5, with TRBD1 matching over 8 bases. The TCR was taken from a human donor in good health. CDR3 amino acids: CASSSPGGRLQETQYF. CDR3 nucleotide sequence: TGTGCCAGCAGTTCCCCAGGGGGCAGGTTGCAAGAGACCCAGTACTTC.